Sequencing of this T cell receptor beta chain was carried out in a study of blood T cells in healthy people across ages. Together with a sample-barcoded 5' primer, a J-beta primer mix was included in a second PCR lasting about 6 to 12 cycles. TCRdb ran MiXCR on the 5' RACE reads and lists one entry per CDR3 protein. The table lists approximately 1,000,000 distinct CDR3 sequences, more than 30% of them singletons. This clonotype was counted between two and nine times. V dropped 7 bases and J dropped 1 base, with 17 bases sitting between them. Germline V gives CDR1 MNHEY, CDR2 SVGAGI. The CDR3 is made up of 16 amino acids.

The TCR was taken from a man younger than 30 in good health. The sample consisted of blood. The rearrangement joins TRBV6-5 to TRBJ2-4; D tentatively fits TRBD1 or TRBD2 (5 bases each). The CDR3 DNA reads TGTGCCAGCACTTCGAGGGGTATAGGGGCCAAAAACATTCAGTACTTC. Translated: CASTSRGIGAKNIQYF.